The rows below give T cell receptor beta chains drawn from one sample of a study of OX40 agonist ivuxolimab in advanced cancers. Only in-frame clones appear in the TCRdb table, and some are missing; sequencing was by immunoSEQ multiplex PCR. This sample has 69,000 or so clones, with 88% found just once. Sequences were derived from CD4+ or CD8+ T cells sorted from blood, sampled in a trial of the OX40 agonist ivuxolimab. Receptors originate from an adult with an advanced solid tumor such as melanoma, head and neck, liver or kidney cancer. CDR3s leave out the opening cysteine and the closing phenylalanine or tryptophan.

v_gene,j_gene,CDR3aa
TRBV21-1,TRBJ2-7,ASSKEGRGRYEQY
TRBV5-4,TRBJ2-2,ASSQGTSGNTGELF
TRBV19,TRBJ1-4,ASGSTGTEKLF
TRBV28,TRBJ2-6,ASSYGQGASGANVLT
TRBV20-1,TRBJ2-4,SAWDRDFQY
TRBV2,TRBJ1-2,ASSDGGARGNYGYT
TRBV5-1,TRBJ1-1,ASSGGNTEAF
TRBV5-1,TRBJ2-1,ASTLDPEGEQF
TRBV18,TRBJ2-7,ASSLPGQLGEQY
TRBV18,TRBJ2-3,ASSPTSGGLRDTQY
TRBV19,TRBJ2-3,ASSMSDTQY
TRBV10-3,TRBJ2-5,AISRPGLQETQY
TRBV28,TRBJ1-2,ASRLPGGGADLDSYGYT
TRBV4-1,TRBJ2-5,ASSYSLGGETQY
TRBV6-5,TRBJ1-5,ASSSGWNQPQH
TRBV5-1,TRBJ2-3,ASRGDRGDTQY
TRBV6-6,TRBJ2-5,ASSVPGRQETQY